The 20 T cell receptor beta chains below come from one sample, sequenced in a study of neurological immune-mediated disorders. As to time point: longitudinal time-point 2. From the 5' RACE reads, TCRdb called clonotypes with MiXCR, one entry per CDR3 protein. The sample has fewer than 40,000 distinct CDR3 sequences, about an eighth seen once. The sample taken for sequencing was PBMCs. The receptors were sampled from a woman aged 35 to 49 in good health.

This clonotype came up many times. The chain carries TRBV20-1 and TRBJ1-1; D is uncertain. CDR3 length: 11 residues. The germline V gene encodes CDR1 DFQATT and CDR2 SNEGSKA (reference sequence). This CDR3 reads CRQSSNTEAFF. The CDR3 DNA reads as TGCAGGCAGAGTTCTAACACTGAAGCTTTCTTT.

This clonotype was recorded many times. J is TRBJ2-3 and V is TRBV7-2; D may match TRBD1 or TRBD2 (5 bases each). V shed 4 bases and J shed 5 bases, with 10 bases lying between them. The CDR3 is made up of 13 amino acids. Germline CDR1 SGHTA, CDR2 FQGNSA. The CDR3: CASSSGRGDTQYF. CDR3 DNA: TGTGCCAGCAGCTCGGGACGGGGAGATACGCAGTATTTT.

This clonotype was detected ten times or more. The chain carries TRBV12-3 or TRBV12-4 and TRBJ1-1, with D hard to call. Trimming took 3 bases from V and 6 from J, leaving 14 bases between them. The CDR3 loop spans 14 amino acids. CDR3 DNA: TGTGCCAGCAGTTTCGGACCTTTCCTGGCTGAAGCTTTCTTT. Translated: CASSFGPFLAEAFF.

This clonotype was recorded at least ten times. The chain uses TRBV27 and TRBJ2-6; D is undetermined. The germline V gene has CDR1 MNHEY and CDR2 SMNVEV (reference sequence). V lost 8 bases to trimming and J lost 4 bases, with 12 bases between them. CDR3 length: 14 residues. The CDR3 loop reads CASWTGRGANVLTF. The CDR3 nucleotides are TGTGCCAGCTGGACCGGTCGCGGGGCCAACGTCCTGACTTTC.

This clonotype was recorded many times. CDR3 amino acids: CSAPREAEQYF. Here the CDR3 DNA reads TGCAGTGCCCCCCGTGAGGCCGAGCAGTACTTC. V usage is TRBV20-1 and J usage is TRBJ2-7; D is undetermined. The germline V gene has CDR1 DFQATT and CDR2 SNEGSKA (reference sequence). The V and J ends lost 6 bases and 6 bases respectively, with 12 bases between them. This CDR3 contains 11 residues.

This clonotype was counted at least ten times. The chain links TRBV29-1 to TRBJ1-1; D call uncertain. V was clipped by 6 bases and J by 1 base, with 6 bases between them. This CDR3 spans 11 amino acids. Per the germline V gene, CDR1 is SQVTM and CDR2 is ANQGSEA. CDR3: CSVLRNTEAFF. DNA of the CDR3: TGCAGCGTCCTTAGGAACACTGAAGCTTTCTTT.

The table lists this clonotype with a few counts. This chain connects TRBV6-6 to TRBJ1-5; 7 nucleotides align to TRBD1. The V gene end was trimmed by 4 bases and the J gene end by 6 bases; junction bases not matched to a gene: 6. The CDR3 is 14 residues long. Germline CDR1 is MNHNY and CDR2 is SVGAGI (reference sequence). CDR3 in amino acids: CASSFRGHGQPQHF. In DNA, the CDR3 is TGTGCCAGCAGTTTTAGGGGGCACGGTCAGCCCCAGCATTTT.

In this sample, this clonotype turned up many times. This chain joins TRBV20-1 and TRBJ1-2; no firm D call. The V gene lost 5 bases and the J gene lost 4 bases, with 14 bases spanning the gap. This CDR3 comprises 13 residues. Germline CDR1 and CDR2: DFQATT and SNEGSKA (reference sequence). As DNA, the CDR3 is TGCAGTGCTGAGCAGGAGTCGATCTATGGCTACACCTTC. Its translation: CSAEQESIYGYTF.

This chain uses TRBV20-1 with TRBJ1-4, with 10 nucleotides matching TRBD1. V lost 2 bases and J lost 3; bases outside the gene matches: 12. The CDR3 covers 18 residues. Germline V lookup: CDR1 DFQATT, CDR2 SNEGSKA (reference sequence). In DNA, the CDR3 is TGCAGTGCTAGAAGTGGGACAGGGGTCCAAAGGGCTAATGAAAAACTGTTTTTT. It encodes CSARSGTGVQRANEKLFF.

Ten or more counts support this clonotype. V gene TRBV29-1 combines with J gene TRBJ2-1, with 13 bases matching TRBD2. Germline CDR1 reads SQVTM; CDR2 reads ANQGSEA. The trim removed 4 bases at V and 7 bases at J, leaving 19 bases unmatched. CDR3 length: 19 amino acids. The CDR3 coding sequence is TGCAGCGTTGGTGGCGGGACTAGCGGGACGAGGGCCCTAGTGAATGAGCAGTTCTTC. Protein sequence: CSVGGGTSGTRALVNEQFF.

The table lists this clonotype with many counts. V gene TRBV5-6 combines with J gene TRBJ1-1, with D uncertain. The CDR3 length is 15 residues. V gave up 0 bases and J gave up 1 base, with 10 bases separating them. Germline CDR1 reads SGHDT; CDR2 reads YYEEEE. In DNA form, the CDR3 reads TGTGCCAGCAGCTTGGTGGGGTGGAGGAACACTGAAGCTTTCTTT. Protein sequence: CASSLVGWRNTEAFF.

This clonotype showed up many times. V gene TRBV12-3 or TRBV12-4 combines with J gene TRBJ2-7; 10 bases map to TRBD2. The CDR3 loop spans 16 amino acids. The V gene end was trimmed by 5 bases and the J gene end by 2 bases; junction bases not matched to a gene: 9. The CDR3 nucleotides read TGTGCCAGCAGTGTATCTAGCGGGAGAGGGGCCTACGAGCAGTACTTC. Translating gives CASSVSSGRGAYEQYF.

This clonotype was detected ten times or more. The chain is built from TRBV7-2 and TRBJ2-7; weak D call: TRBD2 (6 bases). Between the trimmed V and J ends, which lost 6 bases and 6 bases, there was a span of 15 bases. The CDR3 has 13 amino acids. Germline values: CDR1 SGHTA, CDR2 FQGNSA. The CDR3: CASSPRRGGEQYF. The CDR3 nucleotides are TGTGCCAGCAGTCCGAGGAGGGGTGGCGAGCAGTACTTC. Full variable domain (missing parts from reference TRBV7-2 and TRBJ2-7): GAGVSQSPSNKVTEKGKDVELRCDPISGHTALYWYRQSLGQGLEFLIYFQGNSAPDKSGLPSDRFSAERTGGSVSTLTIQRTQQEDSAVYLCASSPRRGGEQYFGPGTRLTVT.

At least ten counts were recorded for this clonotype. J is TRBJ1-1 and V is TRBV7-8; 9 bases fit TRBD1. Trimming at V came to 4 bases and at J to 0 bases, leaving 9 bases not matched to a gene. Per the germline V gene, CDR1 is SGHVS and CDR2 is FQNEAQ. The CDR3 has 17 amino acids. The CDR3 sequence is CASSSATGGRMNTEAFF. Here the CDR3 DNA reads TGTGCCAGCAGCTCAGCGACAGGGGGTCGAATGAACACTGAAGCTTTCTTT.

This clonotype was seen repeatedly, ten times or more. The gene calls are TRBV27 and TRBJ1-2, with TRBD1 matching 7 bases. Germline loops: CDR1 MNHEY, CDR2 SMNVEV (reference sequence). This CDR3 region has 13 residues. Germline trimming cut 3 bases from V and 8 bases from J; bases unmatched to any gene: 6. The DNA of the CDR3 is TGTGCCAGCAGTTTTAGTGAGGGGGCCGGCTACACCTTC. It is translated as CASSFSEGAGYTF.

This clonotype came up many times. The chain is built from TRBV12-3 or TRBV12-4 and TRBJ1-5; possible D gene TRBD1, 5 bases. Trimming took off 4 bases at V and 1 base at J, with 17 bases between the two ends. This CDR3 has 17 residues. The CDR3 sequence: CASSSTVPGVSNQPQHF. CDR3 nucleotides: TGTGCCAGCAGTTCGACCGTCCCGGGGGTAAGCAATCAGCCCCAGCATTTT.

This clonotype was observed at least ten times. The genes are TRBV4-1 and TRBJ2-3; the match to TRBD2 covers 7 bases. The germline gives CDR1 MGHRA, CDR2 YSYEKL. V lost 4 bases, J lost 0 bases, and 16 bases stayed unmatched. CDR3 length: 19 residues. The CDR3 region is CASSRIRSGVVTSTDTQYF. The CDR3 region has the DNA TGCGCCAGCAGCCGCATACGAAGCGGGGTGGTAACTAGCACAGATACGCAGTATTTT.

This clonotype was recorded many times. J is TRBJ1-2 and V is TRBV6-6; 7 bases align to TRBD1. Trimming took 5 bases from V and 9 from J; bases not matched to a gene: 9. Germline CDR1 MNHNY, CDR2 SVGAGI (reference sequence). This CDR3 has 13 amino acids. The CDR3 DNA sequence: TGTGCCAGCAGTGATCAGGGACAGAGCAGCTACACCTTC. Translated: CASSDQGQSSYTF.

The sample holds many counts of this clonotype. The CDR3 DNA sequence: TGCAGTGCTAGACCTGGACAGGGCCTGGGCACAGATACGCAGTATTTT. Protein sequence: CSARPGQGLGTDTQYF. The chain joins TRBV20-1 to TRBJ2-3; 8 bases map to TRBD1. The V gene's germline CDR1 is DFQATT and CDR2 SNEGSKA (reference sequence). V shed 2 bases and J 1 base; nucleotides not matched to a gene: 8. The CDR3 spans 16 residues.

This clonotype was seen repeatedly, ten times or more. The genes are TRBV20-1 and TRBJ1-5, with D perhaps TRBD1 (5 bases). The CDR3 extends over 16 amino acids. Trimming stripped 0 bases from V and 3 bases from J, with 15 bases between. Looked up from germline, CDR1 is DFQATT and CDR2 is SNEGSKA (reference sequence). CDR3 DNA sequence: TGCAGTGCTAGAGATCTGGGCAGGGACCCCAATCAGCCCCAGCATTTT. This gives the protein CSARDLGRDPNQPQHF.